Sequencing of this T cell receptor (beta chain) was carried out in a study of T cells in Graves' hyperthyroidism and ophthalmopathy. Points from the study as a whole: Onset of ophthalmopathy came a median around 7.1 months after the model predicted it.

This clonotype was counted at least ten times. No antigen is known for it. The CDR3 totals 12 residues. V lost 4 bases and J 4 bases, leaving 5 bases between the germline ends. Germline assignment: CDR1 MNHNS and CDR2 SASEGT. Together with thyroid ultrasound, orbital computed tomography, serum thyroxine and TRAb, clinical symptoms were used for diagnoses. Fresh peripheral blood, 9.5 to 10 ml of it, supplied the PBMCs. Researchers took RNA transcripts and amplified the TCR beta CDR3 regions from them. When the TCR CDR3 underwent first-round RT-PCR, the HTBI primer set was used. TCRdb fed the multiplex PCR reads into MiXCR, producing one record per CDR3 protein. The profile shows roughly 560,000 distinct CDR3 sequences, roughly 15% of them singletons.

The clonotype comes from a woman between 40 and 50 years old with Graves' ophthalmopathy. The chain couples TRBV6-1 to TRBJ2-1, with D unclear. The sequencing sample was made of blood. CDR3 amino acids: CASSGRYNEQFF. CDR3 DNA: TGTGCCAGCAGTGGCCGTTACAATGAGCAGTTCTTC.